This T cell receptor (beta chain) was observed in a study of cytomegalovirus exposure and HLA in healthy donors (dated by TCRdb to 2017 to 2019). Broadly, across the study: An earlier analysis of several hundred of the donors reported 250 to 350 Gb of sequence data and 117 million unique TCR beta sequences from some 180 million T cells. An earlier analysis of 587 of the donors used high-throughput TCR beta sequencing to judge whether each TCR beta V gene segment behaved as functional or pseudogenic. On average, 235,054 unique TCR beta nucleotide sequences were sequenced per donor among fewer than 500 genotyped donors of the cohort, with roughly 18% of those sequences being non-productive. Approximately 300 gigabases of sequencing data and around 85 million unique TCR sequences made up an early release that covered approximately 620 HLA-typed donors. A later analysis re-examined previously published TCR beta repertoires from over 500 donors and added high-resolution HLA genotyping to investigate patterns of TCR occurrence. Class I and class II HLA loci were covered by the typing at four-digit resolution. Among the approximately 400 genotyped donors, approximately 81% belonged to the genetic ancestry cluster associated with self-reported Caucasian donors. Roughly 5 DR-DQ haplotypes were treated as single units for association and clustering because of strong linkage in the cohort. Typing coverage differed by locus: A, B, C, DRB1 and DQB1 were typed in roughly 629-640 donors, DQA1 in roughly 500, DPA1 in around 600, and DPB1 in around 490. Alongside the repertoire data, information on donor age, sex, ethnicity and CMV serostatus was compiled. The aim of the study was to test whether cataloging public T cell receptors could identify signatures of past pathogen exposure. In a later genetic analysis, genome-wide SNP genotypes for about 55% of the roughly 700 donors were used, and that subset was treated as a discovery cohort. A separate validation cohort of roughly 130 different subjects was used in addition to the roughly 640-subject first cohort. High-throughput TCR immunosequencing, statistical association of individual TCRs with disease status, and machine learning were combined to predict cytomegalovirus infection status. Every repertoire in the discovery cohort had been generated on one and the same sequencing platform. Rather than using new phenotypic data, the later analysis identified candidate immune exposures from TCR beta sequences and from how often those sequences occurred across donors. The T cell repertoires of 700 or so subjects were profiled by immunosequencing and related to cytomegalovirus serostatus.

The cohort was made up of approximately 670 healthy bone marrow donors. At the time of sampling, all cohort members were nominally healthy, though unrecorded immune exposures were likely present. The donor tested CMV seropositive, placing the donor among the 290 or so seropositive members of the cohort. Each donor provided a peripheral blood sample, and peripheral blood mononuclear cells were used for TCR beta sequencing. Genomic DNA extraction from the blood cell samples was performed with the Qiagen DNeasy Blood Extraction Kit. The CDR3 has 18 amino acids, counting the end cysteine and phenylalanine. The CDR3 DNA has 54 bases and is translated from base 1. Germline trimming: 4 bases from V, 5 bases from J; junction bases outside gene matches: 14. Reading the germline V gene gives CDR1 SGHRS and CDR2 YFSETQ. Library preparation used the immunoSEQ multiplex PCR assay. A mixture of 60 forward primers for TCR Vbeta segments and 13 reverse primers for TCR Jbeta segments was used in the multiplex PCR. The CDR3 region of rearranged TCR beta genes was amplified from genomic DNA with a multiplex PCR assay. Amplified TCR beta libraries were sequenced as 87-base-pair reads on the Illumina HiSeq System. The published analysis was carried out like this. A later analysis counted about 76 million unique TCR beta chains across the 666 repertoires, and around 9.9 million of these chains were shared by at least two donors. Raw reads were error-corrected and collapsed into unique sequences with a nearest-neighbor algorithm that merged closely related sequences to remove PCR and sequencing errors. To assign V, D and J gene segments, CDR3 sequences were aligned to IMGT reference sequences. For a sequence to be retained, at least a six-nucleotide match to both a V gene segment and a J gene segment was required. A rearrangement was called productive if the CDR3 had no stop codons and remained in frame with V and J, and every other rearrangement was called non-productive. CDR3 was defined by IMGT convention, running from the second conserved V-encoded cysteine to the conserved J-encoded phenylalanine. The earlier analysis of fewer than 750 of the donors excluded sequences that lacked an unambiguous match to a single V gene segment. In an earlier analysis of roughly 600 of the donors, a V segment was called functional when productive rearrangements were above 56.7%, and segregating when the standard deviation between donors exceeded 5%. A statistical classification framework was developed to diagnose cytomegalovirus status using the catalog of TCR beta chain sequences. A later analysis assigned V and J genes by comparing TCR nucleotide sequences with IMGT/GENE-DB human TR gene sequences. In a later analysis, CDR3 sequences and most-parsimonious VDJ recombination scenarios were assigned using the TCRdist pipeline. In a later analysis, each TCR beta chain was defined by its CDR3 amino acid sequence together with its V-gene family, and reads without a unique V-gene family were excluded. A later analysis removed 550 to 700 highly shared, low-generation-probability nucleotide sequences to deal with suspected cross-contamination and a sequencing artifact. For each public chain, a later analysis derived a clonal expansion index from normalized ranks of inferred template counts within each repertoire. Generation probabilities in a later analysis came from a VDJ recombination model fitted to out-of-frame rearrangements, and those results were checked against IGoR. A later analysis scored TCR-TCR, TCR-HLA and TCR-CMV co-occurrence with hypergeometric tests, applying a repertoire-size bias correction to TCR pairs. To estimate false discovery rates, a later analysis permuted the HLA or CMV assignments 20 times. In a later analysis, co-occurring TCRs were grouped using DBSCAN, and TCRdist sequence similarity was added for clustering within HLA-allele-positive subsets. Repertoires with fewer than 30,000 or more than 120,000 public chains were left out of co-occurrence clustering, as were four to six repertoires with anomalous nucleotide sharing. Not all clones reach the TCRdb copy of this immuneACCESS table, which keeps in-frame sequences only. Checked studies attribute under half of the gap to unresolved V genes and leave the rest unexplained. From that table come the V and J calls and clone size; the DNA was used to work out D and trimming. The sample records fewer than 250,000 clones, 82% of which are singletons. The ten largest account for 4.5% to 7% of the sample.

A note on this clone: Its antigen remains undetermined. Base quality data are lacking; no much larger clone is found one base away.

The investigation overall reported the following: A later analysis found that most CMV-associated TCR beta chains appeared HLA-restricted, with HLA associations seemingly driven largely by CMV exposure. Cytomegalovirus status was reported to be diagnosed by the classifier with high specificity and sensitivity in both the original and validation cohorts. Three of the identified cytomegalovirus-associated TCR beta chains were confirmed in vitro to be specific for cytomegalovirus antigens. Because some donors lacked HLA typing at each locus, the association tests relied only on the typed subset. In this cohort, only TCR beta chains were sequenced, and detectable features were limited by the absence of alpha or paired-chain data. Specific HLA alleles were associated with roughly 17,000 TCR beta sequences at a false discovery rate of 0.05 in a later analysis. In an earlier analysis of 587 of the donors, most TCR beta V segments appeared in productive rearrangements about 90% or about 30% of the time, broadly matching IMGT annotations. The sequencing pipeline was judged likely to have produced a cluster of highly shared sequence variants as a technical artifact. Presence/absence analyses assumed roughly uniform sequencing depth across donors, an assumption that may not hold. Linkage disequilibrium might explain the correlated functional status among segregating V segments, but an unknown experimental factor could not be excluded. A later genetic analysis reported fewer N-insertions in productive TCRs among donors in an Asian-associated ancestry cluster than the roughly 640-donor mean. A further reported finding was that TCR beta sequences accurately predicted the HLA-A and HLA-B alleles for most subjects in the first cohort. Because counts were too low, some 16 rarely observed V segments, including chromosome 9 orphons, were excluded from the earlier analysis of several hundred of the donors. A later genetic analysis associated a missense DCLRE1C variant with V-gene and J-gene trimming of TCR beta chains, and an independent cohort replicated the association. Several of the top co-occurrence clusters appeared to be linked to parvovirus B19, influenza, CMV and Epstein-Barr virus, according to a later analysis. The authors suggested that the approach could potentially be extended to other disease states and immunological phenotypes. Across donors, most TCR sequences were observed very rarely, whereas some public TCRs were present in many individuals. For the cohort, immune exposure information was limited to CMV serostatus. In a later analysis, TCR association rates were found to vary across HLA loci, with the most associated TCRs seen for DRB1 alleles and the fewest for HLA-C alleles. Some IMGT-functional V segments, including TRBV6-2 and TRBV6-3, could not be told apart with the 87-base-pair reads, so those segments were excluded. In a later analysis, HLA-associated TCR beta chains were found to be more clonally expanded and to have lower generation probabilities than equally common non-associated chains. When HLA alleles, especially DR and DQ, strongly co-occurred, TCR associations were difficult to assign to individual alleles. A total of 150 or so TCR beta chains were listed by the study as associated with cytomegalovirus.

The sequencing sample was made of PBMCs. The chain is assembled from TRBV5-1 and TRBJ2-2, and TRBD2 aligns with 10 junction nucleotides. The receptor comes from a man between 40 and 49 years old in good health and CMV-seropositive. The bases read TGCGCCAGCAGCCAGAGCGTCAGCGGGAGGGCCTCGACCGGGGAGCTGTTTTTT. It encodes CASSQSVSGRASTGELFF.